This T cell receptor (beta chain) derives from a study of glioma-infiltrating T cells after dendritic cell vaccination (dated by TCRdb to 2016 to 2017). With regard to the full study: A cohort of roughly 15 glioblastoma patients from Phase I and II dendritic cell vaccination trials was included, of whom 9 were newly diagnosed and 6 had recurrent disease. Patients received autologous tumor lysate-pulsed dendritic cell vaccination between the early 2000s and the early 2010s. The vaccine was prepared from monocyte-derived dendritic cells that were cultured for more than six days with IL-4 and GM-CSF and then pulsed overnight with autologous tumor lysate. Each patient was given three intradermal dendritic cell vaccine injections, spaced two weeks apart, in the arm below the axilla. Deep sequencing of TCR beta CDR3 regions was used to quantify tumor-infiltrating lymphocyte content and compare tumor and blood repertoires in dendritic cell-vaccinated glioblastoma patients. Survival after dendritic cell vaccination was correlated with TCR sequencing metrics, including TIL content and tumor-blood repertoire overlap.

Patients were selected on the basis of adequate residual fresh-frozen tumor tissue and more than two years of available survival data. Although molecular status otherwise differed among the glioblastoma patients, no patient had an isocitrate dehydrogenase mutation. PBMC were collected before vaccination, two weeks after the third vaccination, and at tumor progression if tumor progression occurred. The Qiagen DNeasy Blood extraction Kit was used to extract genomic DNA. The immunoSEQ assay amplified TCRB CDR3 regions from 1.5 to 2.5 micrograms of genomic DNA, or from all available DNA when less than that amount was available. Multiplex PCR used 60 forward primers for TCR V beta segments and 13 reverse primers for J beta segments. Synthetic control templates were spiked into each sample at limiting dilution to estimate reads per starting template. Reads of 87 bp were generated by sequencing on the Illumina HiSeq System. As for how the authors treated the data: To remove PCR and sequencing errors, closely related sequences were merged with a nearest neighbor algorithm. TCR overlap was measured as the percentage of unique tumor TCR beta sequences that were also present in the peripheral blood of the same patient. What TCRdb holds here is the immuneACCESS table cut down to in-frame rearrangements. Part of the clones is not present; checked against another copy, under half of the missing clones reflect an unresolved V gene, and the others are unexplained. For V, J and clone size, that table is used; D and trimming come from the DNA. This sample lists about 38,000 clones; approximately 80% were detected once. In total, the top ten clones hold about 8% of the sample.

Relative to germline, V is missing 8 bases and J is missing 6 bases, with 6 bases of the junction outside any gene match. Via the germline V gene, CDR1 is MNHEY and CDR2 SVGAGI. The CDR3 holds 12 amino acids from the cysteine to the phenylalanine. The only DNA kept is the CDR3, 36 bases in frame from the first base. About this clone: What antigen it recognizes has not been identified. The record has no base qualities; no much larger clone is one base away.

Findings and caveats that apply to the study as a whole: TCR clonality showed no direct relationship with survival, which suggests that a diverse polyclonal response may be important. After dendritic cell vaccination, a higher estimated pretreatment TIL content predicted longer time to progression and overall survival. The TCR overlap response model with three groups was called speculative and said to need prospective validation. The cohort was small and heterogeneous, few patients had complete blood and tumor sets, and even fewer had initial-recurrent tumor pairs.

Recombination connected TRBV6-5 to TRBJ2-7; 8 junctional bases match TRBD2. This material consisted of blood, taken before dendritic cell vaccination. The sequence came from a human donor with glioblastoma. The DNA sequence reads TGTGCCAGCGACGGGAGGGCCGGCGAGCAGTACTTC. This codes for CASDGRAGEQYF.